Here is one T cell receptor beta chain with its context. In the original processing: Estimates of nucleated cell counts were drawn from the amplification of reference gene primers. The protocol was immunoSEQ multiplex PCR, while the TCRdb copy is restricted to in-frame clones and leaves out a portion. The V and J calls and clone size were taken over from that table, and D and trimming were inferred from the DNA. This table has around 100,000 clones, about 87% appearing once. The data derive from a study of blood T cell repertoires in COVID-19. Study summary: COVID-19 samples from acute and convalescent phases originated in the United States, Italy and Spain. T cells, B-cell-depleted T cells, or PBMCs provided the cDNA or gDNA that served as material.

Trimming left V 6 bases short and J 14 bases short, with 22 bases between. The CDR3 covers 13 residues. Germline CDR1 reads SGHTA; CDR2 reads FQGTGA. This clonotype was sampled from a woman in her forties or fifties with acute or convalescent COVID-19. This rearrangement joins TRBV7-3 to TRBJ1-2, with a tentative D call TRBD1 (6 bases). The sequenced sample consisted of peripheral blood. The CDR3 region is CASRPSGTTSMTF. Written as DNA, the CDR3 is TGTGCCAGCAGACCCTCCGGGACAACCTCCATGACCTTC.